The rows below give T cell receptor beta chains drawn from one sample of a study of cytomegalovirus exposure and HLA in healthy donors. Measured with immunoSEQ multiplex PCR; TCRdb has only the in-frame clones, and not every one. Here the sample spans around 100,000 clones, roughly 68% being singletons. The sequenced sample was PBMCs. These receptors all come from a woman aged 25 to 39 in good health and CMV-seronegative. CDR3s include the opening cysteine and the closing phenylalanine or tryptophan. The order of the fields is CDR3 length, V gene, D gene, clone size, J gene, CDR3 DNA, CDR3 protein. A D gene is named only where the DNA matches it firmly. Rows may omit the clone size; those that give it use once, few, many or a size class.

>14|TRBV19|TRBD1|NA|TRBJ1-1
TGTGCCAGTACCGGGACAGCGGGCAGCACTGAAGCTTTCTTT
CASTGTAGSTEAFF
>13|TRBV19|NA|few|TRBJ1-4
TGTGCCAGTAGTCCAGGGCTGCGTGAAAAACTGTTTTTT
CASSPGLREKLFF
>15|TRBV5-1|TRBD1|NA|TRBJ1-1
TGCGCCAGCAGCTTACAGGGGGGAGTTAGTACTGAAGCTTTCTTT
CASSLQGGVSTEAFF
>16|TRBV9|NA|NA|TRBJ1-3
TGTGCCAGCAGCGTAGGGACCAGGGAAGCTGGAAACACCATATATTTT
CASSVGTREAGNTIYF
>12|TRBV25-1|NA|NA|TRBJ1-5
TGTGCCAGCAGTCGGTCCAATCAGCCCCAGCATTTT
CASSRSNQPQHF
>14|TRBV19|TRBD1|NA|TRBJ1-6
TGTGCCAGTAGTGATCGACAGGGGAATTCACCCCTCCACTTT
CASSDRQGNSPLHF
>15|TRBV5-1|TRBD2|NA|TRBJ2-2
TGCGCCAGCAGCAAAACTAGCGGGAGCGCCGGGGAGCTGTTTTTT
CASSKTSGSAGELFF
>15|TRBV28|TRBD2|NA|TRBJ2-1
TGTGCCAGCAGTCAGGGACTAGCGCAATACAATGAGCAGTTCTTC
CASSQGLAQYNEQFF
>15|TRBV11-2|TRBD1|NA|TRBJ1-4
TGTGCCAGCAGCTTAGATGGGACAGATGCCGAAAAACTGTTTTTT
CASSLDGTDAEKLFF
>13|TRBV30|TRBD1|NA|TRBJ1-1
TGTGCCTGGAGCGAGGGGGCGAACACTGAAGCTTTCTTT
CAWSEGANTEAFF
>13|TRBV15|NA|NA|TRBJ2-5
TGTGCCACCAGCAGACAGGGAGGAGAGACCCAGTACTTC
CATSRQGGETQYF
>14|TRBV15|NA|NA|TRBJ1-5
TGTGCCACCAGCAGAGACAGGGCGCGTCAGCCCCAGCATTTT
CATSRDRARQPQHF
>13|TRBV30|TRBD2|once|TRBJ2-7
TGTGCCTGGAATCTAGCGGTAACCTACGAGCAGTACTTC
CAWNLAVTYEQYF
>13|TRBV19|NA|NA|TRBJ1-1
TGTGCCAGTAGTATAGCGGCAGGAACTGAAGCTTTCTTT
CASSIAAGTEAFF
>15|TRBV6-5|TRBD1|NA|TRBJ2-2
TGTGCCAGCAGTTACGGGACAGGGCTCACCGGGGAGCTGTTTTTT
CASSYGTGLTGELFF
>16|TRBV6-5|TRBD1|few|TRBJ2-3
TGTGCCAGCAGTTACCCCCCGGGACAGGGCGCCGATACGCAGTATTTT
CASSYPPGQGADTQYF
>15|TRBV19|TRBD1|NA|TRBJ2-7
TGTGCCAGTAGTCCCCACAGCACAGGGGGGTACGAGCAGTACTTC
CASSPHSTGGYEQYF
>17|TRBV10-3|TRBD2|NA|TRBJ2-1
TGTGCCATCAGCCCTACTAGCGGGAGGGCCAGGGATGGTGAGCAGTTCTTC
CAISPTSGRARDGEQFF
>14|TRBV11-2|TRBD2|NA|TRBJ2-1
TGTGCCAGCGGGGCGGGAGTCTCCTACAATGAGCAGTTCTTC
CASGAGVSYNEQFF
>14|TRBV5-1|NA|NA|TRBJ2-2
TGCGCCAGCAGCCCGGGACAGAACACCGGGGAGCTGTTTTTT
CASSPGQNTGELFF
>15|TRBV9|TRBD2|NA|TRBJ2-1
TGTGCCAGCAGCGTAGTAGCGGGAGGGCATTATGAGCAGTTCTTC
CASSVVAGGHYEQFF
>13|TRBV6-6|NA|NA|TRBJ1-1
TGTGCCAGCAAATACCTGAGGAACACTGAAGCTTTCTTT
CASKYLRNTEAFF
>15|TRBV12-5|TRBD2|NA|TRBJ2-1
TGTGCTAGTGGTCCCGGGACTAGCGGGAGGATGGTCGTGTTCTTC
CASGPGTSGRMVVFF
>11|TRBV20-1|NA|NA|TRBJ1-2
TGCAGTGTTTGGGGGGTATACGGCTACACCTTC
CSVWGVYGYTF
>12|TRBV7-9|NA|NA|TRBJ2-3
TGTTCCAGCAGCCAGAAGTGGGATACGCAGTATTTT
CSSSQKWDTQYF
>16|TRBV28|NA|NA|TRBJ1-1
TGTGCCAGCAACGGTCGATATGGACAGACCAACACTGAAGCTTTCTTT
CASNGRYGQTNTEAFF
>12|TRBV19|NA|NA|TRBJ1-2
TGTGCCAGTAGTATAGCGCGGGTCGGCTACACCTTC
CASSIARVGYTF
>15|TRBV28|TRBD1|NA|TRBJ1-5
TGTGCCAGCAGTCCCCCGTTAGGGGGCTATCAGCCCCAGCATTTT
CASSPPLGGYQPQHF
>12|TRBV5-1|NA|once|TRBJ2-1
TGCGCCAGCAGCCTCAAGCGGATCGAGCAGTTCTTC
CASSLKRIEQFF
>16|TRBV4-1|NA|few|TRBJ2-3
TGCGCCAGCAGCCAAGAGTCAGGGCTTAACACAGATACGCAGTATTTT
CASSQESGLNTDTQYF
>13|TRBV5-8|NA|NA|TRBJ1-1
TGTGCCAGCAGCTTTGTCGGGAGGACTGAAGCTTTCTTT
CASSFVGRTEAFF
>12|TRBV30|NA|once|TRBJ2-7
TGTGCCTGGGGGACTGGTACCTACGAGCAGTACTTC
CAWGTGTYEQYF
>15|TRBV6-5|TRBD2|once|TRBJ2-1
TGTGCCAGCAGTCTTCAAGCGGGGGACTACAATGAGCAGTTCTTC
CASSLQAGDYNEQFF
>14|TRBV14|TRBD1|NA|TRBJ1-1
TGTGCCAGCAGCCGAGACAGGGTACCTCGGGAAGCTTTCTTT
CASSRDRVPREAFF
>15|TRBV28|TRBD2|NA|TRBJ2-3
TGTGCCAGCAGTCCGGGACTAGTCCCCACAGATACGCAGTATTTT
CASSPGLVPTDTQYF
>16|TRBV5-6|NA|NA|TRBJ2-5
TGTGCCAGCAGCTCCGATCCAGGGCCGATCCAAGAGACCCAGTACTTC
CASSSDPGPIQETQYF
>15|TRBV5-1|TRBD1|NA|TRBJ1-6
TGCGCCAGCAGCTTGGAGACAGGGGTTAATTCACCCCTCCACTTT
CASSLETGVNSPLHF